This entry describes one T cell receptor (beta chain). Its antigen remains unknown. The data stem from a study of shared clonotypes between healthy human individuals. The germline V gene encodes CDR1 LNHDA and CDR2 SQIVND (reference sequence). This CDR3 contains 16 residues. The ends were cut back, 5 bases at V and 3 bases at J, with 19 bases in the middle. Assay: immunoSEQ multiplex PCR; the TCRdb copy retains only in-frame clones and omits some. The sample has a few million clones; roughly 92% are singletons. General study points: Generation probabilities were higher for clonotypes shared across all four sorted-subset donors than for unshared ones.

This receptor was obtained from a man in his late teens or twenties in good health. What was sequenced was naive CD4+ T cells sorted from blood. Subset in this sample: CD45RA+ positively selected. The chain employs TRBV19 and TRBJ2-5, with D perhaps TRBD2 (6 bases). Written as DNA, the CDR3 is TGTGCCAGTAGTGTCCACTCCGGGACTCCAAAAGAGACCCAGTACTTC. It specifies CASSVHSGTPKETQYF.